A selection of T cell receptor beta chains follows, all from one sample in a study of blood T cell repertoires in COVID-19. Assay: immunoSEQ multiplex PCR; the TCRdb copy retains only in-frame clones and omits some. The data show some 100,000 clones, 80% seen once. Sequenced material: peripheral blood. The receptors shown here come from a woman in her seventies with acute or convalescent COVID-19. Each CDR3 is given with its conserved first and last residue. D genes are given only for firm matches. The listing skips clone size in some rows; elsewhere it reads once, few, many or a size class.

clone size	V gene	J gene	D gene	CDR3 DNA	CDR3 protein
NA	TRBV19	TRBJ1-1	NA	TGTGCCAGTAGTCCCACAGGGTGGGGAACTGAAGCTTTCTTT	CASSPTGWGTEAFF
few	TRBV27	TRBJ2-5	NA	TGTGCCAGCAGCTACCTGGAGGGAGAGACCCAGTACTTC	CASSYLEGETQYF
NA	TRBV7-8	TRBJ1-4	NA	TGTGCCAGCTCTCGGGAGGAGGTCGGGGAAAAACTGTTTTTT	CASSREEVGEKLFF
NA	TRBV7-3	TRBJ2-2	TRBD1	TGTGCCAGCAGCTCGGGACAGGGACCGAACACCGGGGAGCTGTTTTTT	CASSSGQGPNTGELFF
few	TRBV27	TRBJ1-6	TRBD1	TGTGCCAGCAGTTCTTATGCAGGGGGCTTTTTGGTTTCACCCCTCCACTTT	CASSSYAGGFLVSPLHF
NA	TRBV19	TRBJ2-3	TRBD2	TGTGCCAGTACCCTCACCGGACTAGCGGGCTTCACAGATACGCAGTATTTT	CASTLTGLAGFTDTQYF
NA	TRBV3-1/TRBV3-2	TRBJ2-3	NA	TGTGCCAGCAGCCATCGACTAGGGACAGCTGGCACAGATACGCAGTATTTT	CASSHRLGTAGTDTQYF
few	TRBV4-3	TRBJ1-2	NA	TGCGCCAGCAGCCAAGAGAGAACAGGGATGTACTATGGCTACACCTTC	CASSQERTGMYYGYTF
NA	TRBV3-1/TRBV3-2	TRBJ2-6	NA	TGTGCCAGCAGCCAACGGACAGCGGCCTCTGGGGCCAACGTCCTGACTTTC	CASSQRTAASGANVLTF
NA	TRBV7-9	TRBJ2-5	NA	TGTGCCAGCAGCTCAGATGTCCGGGACTCCCAAGAGACCCAGTACTTC	CASSSDVRDSQETQYF
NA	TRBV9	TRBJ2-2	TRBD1	TGTGCCAGCAGCCCAGAGGACAGGGCGGCCGGGGAGCTGTTTTTT	CASSPEDRAAGELFF
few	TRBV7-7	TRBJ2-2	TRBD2	TGTGCCAGCAGCATGGGACTAGCGGGGACGGGGGAGCTGTTTTTT	CASSMGLAGTGELFF
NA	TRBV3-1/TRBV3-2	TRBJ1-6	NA	TGTGCCAGCAGGTCGACGGGAGGCTCCTATAATTCACCCCTCCACTTT	CASRSTGGSYNSPLHF
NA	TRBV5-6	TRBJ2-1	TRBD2	TGTGCCAGCAGTGGTGAAGTAGCGGGGATCTACAATGAGCAGTTCTTC	CASSGEVAGIYNEQFF
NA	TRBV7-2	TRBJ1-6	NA	TGTGCCAGCAGCTTCTTAAATTCACCCCTCCACTTT	CASSFLNSPLHF
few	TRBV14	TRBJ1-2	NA	TGTGCCAGCAGCCACCCCGGCTGGCGAGGGGGCTACACCTTC	CASSHPGWRGGYTF
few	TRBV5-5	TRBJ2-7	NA	TGTGCCAGCAGCTCGGTGGCGGGAAACGAGCAGTACTTC	CASSSVAGNEQYF
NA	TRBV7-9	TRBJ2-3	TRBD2	TGTGCCAGCAGCTTAGCTAGCGGGGGCCCCGGGGATACGCAGTATTTT	CASSLASGGPGDTQYF
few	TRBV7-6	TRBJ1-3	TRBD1	TGTGCCAGCAGTTTCCCGCCACAGGGGGCGTCGGGAAACACCATATATTTT	CASSFPPQGASGNTIYF
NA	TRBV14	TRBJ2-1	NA	TGTGCCAGCAGCCACCATGGGGCCACATTTGGCTCCTACAATGAGCAGTTCTTC	CASSHHGATFGSYNEQFF
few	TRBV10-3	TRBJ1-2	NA	TGTGCCATCAGAGACGGGGGGCGTCTCGGCCCCCACTATGGCTACACCTTC	CAIRDGGRLGPHYGYTF
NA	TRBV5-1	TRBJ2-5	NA	TGCGCCAGCAGCTTGGACGGGATCGCCAGTCAAGAGACCCAGTACTTC	CASSLDGIASQETQYF
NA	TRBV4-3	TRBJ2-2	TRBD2	TGCGCCAGCAGCAGGCCGCGGGGGGGCACCGGGGAGCTGTTTTTT	CASSRPRGGTGELFF
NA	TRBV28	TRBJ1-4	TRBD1	TGTGCCAGCAGTTCACCCTCCGGGACAGGGAATGAAAAACTGTTTTTT	CASSSPSGTGNEKLFF
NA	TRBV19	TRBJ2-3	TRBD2	TGTGCCAGTAGTACCCGTTTTATTTCGACTAGCGGGGGGTTTGGAGATACGCAGTATTTT	CASSTRFISTSGGFGDTQYF
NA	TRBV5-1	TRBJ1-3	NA	TGCGCCAGCAGGCGGTTCTTTGCGGGGACGGATGGAAACACCATATATTTT	CASRRFFAGTDGNTIYF
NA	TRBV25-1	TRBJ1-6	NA	TGTGCCAGCAGTGAATCCTGGGGGGTAGGGAATTCACCCCTCCACTTT	CASSESWGVGNSPLHF
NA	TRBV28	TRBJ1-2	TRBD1	TGTGCCAGCACCCGACAGGGGGTCCCCGTTGGCTACACCTTC	CASTRQGVPVGYTF
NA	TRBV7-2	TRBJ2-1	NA	TGTGCCAGCAGCCTCAGACTAGGGCGAAGCTCCTACAATGAGCAGTTCTTC	CASSLRLGRSSYNEQFF